This T cell receptor beta chain was documented in a study of T-cell reconstitution after alpha-beta-depleted transplantation in children. Study results and limitations: Where some patients showed high TCRbeta diversity at day 60, it came from recipient T cells and thymic progenitors that had survived. Newly produced T cells mostly provided counts and TCRbeta diversity after one year, as hyperexpanded clones declined.

Unique molecular identifiers were incorporated when the TCRbeta library was constructed. TCRdb redid the calling of the PCR reads with MiXCR, one entry per CDR3 protein. The sample lists a few hundred thousand distinct CDR3 sequences, over 25% occurring once. V was pared by 5 bases and J by 3 bases, with 16 bases between. Germline V lookup: CDR1 SGHTA, CDR2 FQGNSA. The CDR3 sequence is 15 residues long. This clonotype was counted between two and nine times. Its antigen is unidentified. Sample: PBMCs, taken before TCRalphabeta/CD19-depleted stem cell transplant. The chain couples TRBV7-2 to TRBJ1-1, with TRBD1 as a possible D gene (5 bases). The sequence was obtained from a boy in the first two years of life with Wiskott-Aldrich syndrome, due to receive a stem cell transplant. This chain's CDR3 is CASSPSGGLYTEAFF. DNA of the CDR3: TGTGCCAGCAGCCCTTCGGGGGGTCTGTACACTGAAGCTTTCTTT.